Below, one T cell receptor beta chain is given with its context. In this sample, this clone turned up a few times. No cognate antigen has been identified for it. Base-call qualities are not available, and no considerably larger clone is one nucleotide away. The data were obtained in a study of control samples from healthy donors and cancer patients (TCRdb year 2020). Libraries were constructed by the immunoSEQ multiplex PCR assay. TCRdb took this table from immuneACCESS and kept in-frame rearrangements with V and J called. Such tables lack part of the clones; where checked against another copy, unresolved V genes explain under half of the gap, and the rest is unexplained. The sample table shows approximately 150,000 clones, and about 90% are seen once. 2% of the sample is held by the ten biggest clonotypes. The CDR3 goes from the cysteine to the phenylalanine over 15 residues. Just CDR3 DNA is preserved here, 45 bases in frame from base 1. In the germline V gene (reference sequence), CDR1 corresponds to LGHDT and CDR2 to YNNKEL. A distance of 12 bases separates the germline ends of V and J, which lose 1 base and 5 bases respectively.

Sequencing used blood. Rearrangement joined TRBV3-1 (or the pseudogene TRBV3-2) to TRBJ2-1; TRBD1 might be the D gene, on 5 matching bases. The sequence derives from a middle-aged woman in good health. The CDR3 reads as follows: CASSQAAQGDNEQFF. The DNA is as follows: TGTGCCAGCAGCCAAGCAGCCCAGGGCGACAATGAGCAGTTCTTC.